This T cell receptor beta chain is from a study of T cell responses to AZD1222 COVID-19 vaccine. Study information: Pooling covered second doses at about 4 or about 12 weeks.

Using immunoSEQ multiplex PCR, the repertoire was profiled, and TCRdb retains in-frame clones only, with some absent. The table includes around 130,000 clones, about 94% detected once. Study outcomes and limitations: With dominance at 160-218 and 743-854, vaccine-associated CD4 TCRs spanned spike. Donors were mostly white British, more females; clonal diversity possibly underestimated. All repertoire sampling was performed exclusively after the peak T cell response.

V lost 3 bases, J lost 3 bases, and 15 bases lay in between. Germline V gives CDR1 MNHNS, CDR2 SASEGT. CDR3 length: 15 residues. As regards this clone: Its antigen remains unknown.

This chain joins TRBV6-1 and TRBJ2-7, with D possibly called TRBD1 or TRBD2 (7 bases each). This receptor was obtained from an adult in good health. The source was peripheral blood, collected on day 0 of AZD1222 vaccination. CDR3 region: CASSDGGGGYYEQYF. The CDR3, as DNA: TGTGCCAGCAGTGACGGGGGAGGGGGCTACTACGAGCAGTACTTC.